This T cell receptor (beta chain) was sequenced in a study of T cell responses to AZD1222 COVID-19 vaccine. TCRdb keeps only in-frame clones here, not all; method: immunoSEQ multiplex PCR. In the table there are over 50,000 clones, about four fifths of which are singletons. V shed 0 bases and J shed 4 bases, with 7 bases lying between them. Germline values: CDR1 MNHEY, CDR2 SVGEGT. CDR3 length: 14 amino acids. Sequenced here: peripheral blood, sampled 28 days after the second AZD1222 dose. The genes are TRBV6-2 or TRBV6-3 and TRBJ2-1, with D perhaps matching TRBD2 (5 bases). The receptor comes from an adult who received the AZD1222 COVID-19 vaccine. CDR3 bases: TGTGCCAGCAGTTACTCGAGACTATACAATGAGCAGTTCTTC. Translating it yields CASSYSRLYNEQFF.